These T cell receptor beta chains were read from a single sample in a study of OX40 agonist ivuxolimab in advanced cancers. Some clones are missing from TCRdb's copy, which holds only in-frame ones; the method was immunoSEQ multiplex PCR. The top ten hold less than 15% of the sample, which has more than 45,000 clones, around 94% seen once. Sequenced here: CD4+ or CD8+ T cells sorted from blood, sampled in a trial of the OX40 agonist ivuxolimab. These TCRs come from an adult with an advanced solid tumor such as melanoma, head and neck, liver or kidney cancer. The CDR3 runs from the conserved cysteine through the conserved F or W. Fields, in order: J gene, V gene, D gene, clone size, CDR3 protein, CDR3 DNA. D genes are given only for firm matches. The size of a clone is reported for some rows only, either as once, few or many, or as a class for expanded clones.

j_call: TRBJ2-1; v_call: TRBV7-9; d_call: TRBD1; clone_size: NA; cdr3_aa: CASSFIATGTGSYNEQFF; cdr3_nt: TGTGCCAGCAGTTTTATCGCGACCGGGACAGGATCCTACAATGAGCAGTTCTTC
j_call: TRBJ2-7; v_call: TRBV29-1; d_call: TRBD1; clone_size: NA; cdr3_aa: CSVVTRDRISYEQYF; cdr3_nt: TGCAGCGTTGTGACCCGGGACAGGATATCCTACGAGCAGTACTTC
j_call: TRBJ2-1; v_call: TRBV28; d_call: NA; clone_size: NA; cdr3_aa: CASSYNEQFF; cdr3_nt: TGTGCCAGCTCCTACAATGAGCAGTTCTTC
j_call: TRBJ2-2; v_call: TRBV29-1; d_call: TRBD1; clone_size: NA; cdr3_aa: CSARLLDRGQTGELFF; cdr3_nt: TGCAGCGCGCGTTTATTGGACAGGGGCCAGACCGGGGAGCTGTTTTTT
j_call: TRBJ1-5; v_call: TRBV7-2; d_call: NA; clone_size: NA; cdr3_aa: CASSLTDNQPQHF; cdr3_nt: TGTGCCAGCAGCTTGACAGACAATCAGCCCCAGCATTTT
j_call: TRBJ2-3; v_call: TRBV5-1; d_call: NA; clone_size: once; cdr3_aa: CASSLGRSTDTQYF; cdr3_nt: TGCGCCAGCAGCTTGGGGAGGAGCACAGATACGCAGTATTTT
j_call: TRBJ1-2; v_call: TRBV20-1; d_call: NA; clone_size: NA; cdr3_aa: CSARDGYTF; cdr3_nt: TGCAGTGCTAGAGATGGCTACACCTTC
j_call: TRBJ2-7; v_call: TRBV2; d_call: TRBD1; clone_size: NA; cdr3_aa: CASRDRDRGHEQYF; cdr3_nt: TGTGCCAGCAGGGACCGGGACAGGGGGCACGAGCAGTACTTC
j_call: TRBJ2-2; v_call: TRBV9; d_call: NA; clone_size: NA; cdr3_aa: CASSPRVLSGELFF; cdr3_nt: TGTGCCAGCAGCCCAAGGGTCCTGTCCGGGGAGCTGTTTTTT
j_call: TRBJ2-3; v_call: TRBV5-1; d_call: NA; clone_size: NA; cdr3_aa: CASSLVPDTDTQYF; cdr3_nt: TGCGCCAGCAGCTTGGTGCCTGACACAGATACGCAGTATTTT
j_call: TRBJ2-7; v_call: TRBV7-2; d_call: NA; clone_size: NA; cdr3_aa: CASSLDPAYEQYF; cdr3_nt: TGTGCCAGCAGCTTGGACCCAGCCTACGAGCAGTACTTC
j_call: TRBJ2-6; v_call: TRBV5-4; d_call: TRBD1; clone_size: NA; cdr3_aa: CASSPATGSGANVLTF; cdr3_nt: TGTGCCAGCAGCCCAGCGACAGGGTCCGGGGCCAACGTCCTGACTTTC
j_call: TRBJ1-2; v_call: TRBV27; d_call: NA; clone_size: NA; cdr3_aa: CASSFSSGAPYYGYTF; cdr3_nt: TGTGCCAGCAGTTTTTCGTCAGGGGCCCCCTACTATGGCTACACCTTC
j_call: TRBJ1-5; v_call: TRBV6-5; d_call: TRBD1; clone_size: NA; cdr3_aa: CASREGAGNQPQHF; cdr3_nt: TGTGCCAGCAGGGAGGGGGCCGGGAATCAGCCCCAGCATTTT
j_call: TRBJ2-1; v_call: TRBV14; d_call: NA; clone_size: NA; cdr3_aa: CASSQGTLNEQFF; cdr3_nt: TGTGCCAGCAGCCAAGGGACCCTGAATGAGCAGTTCTTC
j_call: TRBJ2-7; v_call: TRBV30; d_call: NA; clone_size: NA; cdr3_aa: CAWSDALEQYF; cdr3_nt: TGTGCCTGGAGTGACGCCCTCGAGCAGTACTTC
j_call: TRBJ2-3; v_call: TRBV28; d_call: NA; clone_size: NA; cdr3_aa: CASSWRGTLADTQYF; cdr3_nt: TGTGCCAGCAGTTGGCGCGGGACCTTGGCAGATACGCAGTATTTT
j_call: TRBJ2-3; v_call: TRBV27; d_call: NA; clone_size: NA; cdr3_aa: CASGVGDTQYF; cdr3_nt: TGTGCCAGCGGTGTAGGGGATACGCAGTATTTT